Shown below are 17 T cell receptor beta chains from a single sample sequenced in a study of blood T cell repertoires in COVID-19. Measured with immunoSEQ multiplex PCR; TCRdb has only the in-frame clones, and not every one. The sample shows fewer than 110,000 clones, about 89% of them seen only once. The specimen was peripheral blood. The receptors stem from a woman aged 55-70 years with acute or convalescent COVID-19.

The gene calls are TRBV14 and TRBJ1-2, with D perhaps matching TRBD1 (6 bases). The CDR3 contains 13 residues. Trimming pared 1 base from V and 8 bases from J, leaving 11 bases between. Germline V CDR1 and CDR2: SGHDN, FVKESK. In DNA, the CDR3 is TGTGCCAGCAGCCAAGTCAGTGGGGGCGGCTACACCTTC. Translated, it gives CASSQVSGGGYTF.

The CDR3 here is CASSLGGRTNTEAFF. CDR3 nucleotide sequence: TGTGCCAGCAGCTTAGGGGGGCGGACGAACACTGAAGCTTTCTTT. The V gene is TRBV7-9, the J gene TRBJ1-1; TRBD1 might be the D (6 bases). Germline CDR1 reads SEHNR; CDR2 reads FQNEAQ (reference sequence). CDR3 length equals 15 residues. V shed 1 base and J shed 1 base, with 10 bases lying between them.

The chain uses TRBV10-3 and TRBJ2-5; D may be TRBD1 (6 bases). Per germline, CDR1 ENHRY and CDR2 SYGVKD. V lost 6 bases, J lost 0 bases, and 14 bases lay in between. There are 15 residues in the CDR3. Written as DNA, the CDR3 is TGTGCCATCAGAATTAGAACAGGGAACCAAGAGACCCAGTACTTC. Its protein product is CAIRIRTGNQETQYF.

The chain has TRBV19 and TRBJ1-5; D call uncertain. The ends were cut back, 7 bases at V and 7 bases at J, with 14 bases in the middle. CDR1 and CDR2 from the germline V gene are LNHDA and SQIVND (reference sequence). This CDR3 is built from 13 residues. This CDR3 reads CASKGSARQPQHF. CDR3 DNA sequence: TGTGCCAGTAAAGGTTCCGCCAGGCAGCCCCAGCATTTT.

V gene TRBV18 combines with J gene TRBJ1-2; 10 nucleotides agree with TRBD1. CDR1 is KGHSH and CDR2 is LQKENI in the germline V gene. The junction had 7 bases not matched to a gene; V was cut back by 3 bases and J by 6 bases. The CDR3 covers 15 residues. CDR3 bases: TGTGCCAGCTCACCTCGGGACAGGGGCTCAAATGGCTACACCTTC. Amino acid sequence: CASSPRDRGSNGYTF. The complete variable domain, with remaining parts taken from reference TRBV18 and TRBJ1-2, reads NAGVMQNPRHLVRRRGQEARLRCSPMKGHSHVYWYRQLPEEGLKFMVYLQKENIIDESGMPKERFSAEFPKEGPSILRIQQVVRGDSAAYFCASSPRDRGSNGYTFGSGTRLTVV.

The chain couples TRBV25-1 to TRBJ1-3; tentative D call: TRBD1 (6 bases). This CDR3 is built from 15 residues. Germline CDR1 and CDR2: MGHDK and SYGVNS. Trimming stripped 6 bases from V and 0 bases from J, with 12 bases between. CDR3 protein: CASSMTGSSGNTIYF. In nucleotides, the CDR3 is TGTGCCAGCAGCATGACAGGATCCTCTGGAAACACCATATATTTT.

J is TRBJ1-2 and V is TRBV5-5; 9 bases are shared with TRBD1. This CDR3 is 14 amino acids long. The trim removed 4 bases at V and 1 base at J, leaving 2 bases unmatched. Germline V gene lookup returns CDR1 SGHKS and CDR2 YYEKEE (reference sequence). CDR3 sequence (DNA): TGTGCCAGCAGCCGACAGGGGGGTAACTATGGCTACACCTTC. Encoded protein: CASSRQGGNYGYTF.

J is TRBJ1-1 and V is TRBV6-6; D is unclear. Trimming removed 8 bases from V and 5 bases from J, with 6 bases in between. The CDR3 has 10 amino acids. In germline, CDR1 is MNHNY, CDR2 SVGAGI (reference sequence). The CDR3 region has the DNA TGTGCCAGCGCTAGGACTGAAGCTTTCTTT. It specifies CASARTEAFF.

The V call is TRBV27, the J call TRBJ2-7; TRBD1 might be the D (6 bases). V dropped 0 bases and J dropped 3 bases, with 9 bases sitting between them. The CDR3 runs 14 residues. Per the germline V gene, CDR1 is MNHEY and CDR2 is SMNVEV (reference sequence). The CDR3 reads CASSLSRDNYEQYV. In DNA, the CDR3 is TGTGCCAGCAGTTTATCCCGGGACAACTACGAGCAGTACGTC.

CDR3 DNA: TGTGCTAGTGCTCTCGGGAGCGGACTCTATGGCTACACCTTC. It codes for CASALGSGLYGYTF. The chain has TRBV12-5 and TRBJ1-2; D remains ambiguous. CDR3 length: 14 amino acids. Germline CDR1 reads LGHNT; CDR2 reads FRNRAP. Trimming cost V 7 bases and J 4 bases, with 16 bases left between them.

The CDR3 loop reads CASREGIGNQPQHF. DNA of the CDR3: TGTGCCAGCAGGGAGGGGATTGGCAATCAGCCCCAGCATTTT. This rearrangement joins TRBV2 to TRBJ1-5; D perhaps matches TRBD1 (5 bases). Per the germline V gene, CDR1 is SNHLY and CDR2 is FYNNEI. This CDR3 is 14 amino acids long. V lost 6 bases and J lost 2, with 11 bases in between. The full variable domain, with the rest looked up from reference TRBV2 and TRBJ1-5, is EPEVTQTPSHQVTQMGQEVILRCVPISNHLYFYWYRQILGQKVEFLVSFYNNEISEKSEIFDDQFSVERPDGSNFTLKIRSTKLEDSAMYFCASREGIGNQPQHFGDGTRLSIL.

The CDR3 DNA reads as TGTGCCAGTAGTAAGCGACAGGGGCTGGGGCCCAATGAGCAGTTCTTC. It codes for CASSKRQGLGPNEQFF. The chain has TRBV19 and TRBJ2-1, with TRBD1 matching 8 bases. This CDR3 region has 16 residues. Germline V CDR1 and CDR2: LNHDA, SQIVND (reference sequence). V lost 4 bases, J lost 6 bases, and 11 bases stayed unmatched. The full variable domain, its missing parts supplied by reference TRBV19 and TRBJ2-1, is DGGITQSPKYLFRKEGQNVTLSCEQNLNHDAMYWYRQDPGQGLRLIYYSQIVNDFQKGDIAEGYSVSREKKESFPLTVTSAQKNPTAFYLCASSKRQGLGPNEQFFGPGTRLTVL.

This clone appeared once. The DNA for the CDR3 is TGTGCCAGCAGTGAACAGGGTTTTAACAATGAGCAGTTCTTC. Protein: CASSEQGFNNEQFF. The chain joins TRBV6-1 to TRBJ2-1; maybe TRBD1 (5 bases). Germline CDR1 is MNHNS and CDR2 is SASEGT. Trimming pared 2 bases from V and 5 bases from J, leaving 10 bases between. The CDR3 runs 14 residues.

The chain uses TRBV29-1 and TRBJ2-1; D is possibly TRBD2 (6 bases). The germline V gene has CDR1 SQVTM and CDR2 ANQGSEA. The CDR3 is 13 amino acids. V lost 3 bases, J lost 7 bases, and 13 bases lay in between. The CDR3 DNA is TGCAGCGTTGAGATCATGGGGGGAAATGAGCAGTTCTTC. It specifies CSVEIMGGNEQFF.

This chain joins TRBV12-5 and TRBJ2-2; 10 bases map to TRBD2. CDR1 and CDR2 from the germline V gene are LGHNT and FRNRAP. This CDR3 contains 15 residues. V was clipped by 2 bases and J by 7 bases; unmatched bases: 4. CDR3 nucleotide sequence: TGTGCTAGTGGTTTGACTAGCGGGATCAGCGGGGAGCTGTTTTTT. As protein: CASGLTSGISGELFF.

The chain uses TRBV6-5 and TRBJ2-7; the match to TRBD2 covers 10 bases. Trimming took 8 bases from V and 2 from J; bases not matched to a gene: 6. CDR3 size: 14 residues. Germline assignment: CDR1 MNHEY and CDR2 SVGAGI. CDR3 amino acids: CASARTSGAYEQYF. Written as DNA, the CDR3 is TGTGCCAGCGCCCGGACTAGCGGCGCCTACGAGCAGTACTTC.

DNA of the CDR3: TGTGCCAGCTCACCAGGACAGCCCCAAGAGACCCAGTACTTC. Translating it yields CASSPGQPQETQYF. The chain joins TRBV18 to TRBJ2-5, with D tentatively TRBD1 (6 bases). The CDR3 runs 14 residues. CDR1 and CDR2 (germline): KGHSH, LQKENI. Deletions cut 2 bases from V and 1 base from J, with 8 bases between.